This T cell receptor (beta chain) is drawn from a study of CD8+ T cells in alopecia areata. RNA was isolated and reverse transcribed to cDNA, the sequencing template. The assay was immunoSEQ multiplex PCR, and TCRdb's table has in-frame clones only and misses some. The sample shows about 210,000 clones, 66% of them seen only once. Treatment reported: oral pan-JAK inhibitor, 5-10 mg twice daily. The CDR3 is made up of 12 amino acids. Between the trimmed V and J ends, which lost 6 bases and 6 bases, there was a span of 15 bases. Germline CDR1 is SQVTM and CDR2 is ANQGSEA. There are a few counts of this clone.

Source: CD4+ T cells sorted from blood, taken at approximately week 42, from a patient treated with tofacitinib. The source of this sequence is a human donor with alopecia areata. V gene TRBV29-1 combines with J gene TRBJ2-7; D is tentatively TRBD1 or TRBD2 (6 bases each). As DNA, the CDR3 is TGCAGCGTCTCAGGGGCGCGGGGCGAGCAGTACTTC. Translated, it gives CSVSGARGEQYF.